This TCR beta chain originates from a study of regulatory T cells in long-lasting Graves disease. Notes on this clonotype: Its antigen is not known. A much more abundant neighbour one base away suggests this may be a read error.

Trimming removed 5 bases at V and 3 bases at J, with 11 bases between. CDR1 and CDR2 from the germline V gene are SEHNR and FQNEAQ (reference sequence). CDR3 size: 15 residues. Study results and caveats: Patients whose Graves' disease persisted exhibited lower TCR diversity than those newly diagnosed.

Time point noted: persistent/refractory GD, antithyroid drugs over 5 years with positive TRAb. Construction of the TCR library relied on RNA isolated from PBMCs. HTBI primers from iRepertoire and Arm-PCR of CDR3 regions yielded the TCR beta libraries. TCRdb called the multiplex PCR reads again in MiXCR, with one record for every CDR3 protein. Of 400,000 to 500,000 distinct CDR3 sequences in the sample, under 25% were seen once. J is TRBJ1-6 and V is TRBV7-9; D gene uncertain. The sequence was collected from a female donor with Graves disease. Here the sequenced sample was peripheral blood mononuclear cells (PBMCs), taken when the disease was refractory, from a patient treated with antithyroid drugs. CDR3 sequence reads: CASSIDPGYNSPLHF. In DNA, the CDR3 is TGTGCCAGCAGCATAGATCCAGGCTATAATTCACCCCTCCACTTT.